This TCR beta chain was recorded in a study of CD8+ T cells in alopecia areata. This clone occurred a few times. Its antigen is as yet unknown. Study-level points and caveats: Lesional scalp, notably in alopecia totalis/universalis, had clonality above that of normal scalp. While tofacitinib was given, many expanded lesional clones persisted in scalp and blood.

cDNA serving as the sequencing template came from extracted, reverse transcribed RNA. Generated by immunoSEQ multiplex PCR, the TCRdb table keeps only in-frame clones and is missing some. The data show approximately 180,000 clones, around three fifths seen once. After removal of 5 bases from V and 7 bases from J, the junction contained 4 bases not matched to a gene. Germline CDR1 and CDR2: SGHNT and YYREEE (reference sequence). This CDR3 comprises 14 residues. Treatment meaning: oral pan-JAK inhibitor, 5-10 mg twice daily. Collected material from alopecia areata patients comprised lesional scalp punch biopsies and peripheral blood.

The clonotype originates from a human donor with alopecia areata. This specimen was CD4+ T cells sorted from blood, taken at week 24, from a patient treated with tofacitinib. The chain joins TRBV5-4 to TRBJ2-1, with TRBD2 matching 12 bases. CDR3 nucleotides: TGTGCCAGCAGTCGACTAGCGGGGGCGAATGAGCAGTTCTTC. Protein sequence: CASSRLAGANEQFF.